This passage covers 20 T cell receptor beta chains from one sample sequenced in a study of regulatory T cells in long-lasting Graves disease (dated by TCRdb to about 2021). The method behind the library was multiplex PCR. Sequencing instrument: Illumina HiSeq 4000. CDR3 regions were amplified by Arm-PCR with iRepertoire HTBI primers to construct TCR beta libraries. TCRdb's own reprocessing of the public reads used fastp at Q25 and MiXCR and kept productive beta chains. Rows are combined by CDR3 protein, so each entry shows the most common genes and DNA. The sample includes some 450,000 distinct CDR3 sequences, with less than 20% observed a single time. The ten largest make up approximately 11% of the sample. Explained via the paper, the time point label denotes: newly diagnosed GD, antithyroid drugs for less than 3 months. For both TCR sequencing and RNA sequencing, RNA was extracted from PBMCs in TRIzol.

This sample was also put to use in a study of T cells in Graves' hyperthyroidism and ophthalmopathy.

Sample: peripheral blood mononuclear cells (PBMCs), taken at new diagnosis, from a patient treated with antithyroid drugs. These receptors were obtained from a woman aged 30 to 39 with Graves disease. Donor details come from another sample of the same person, matched by shared clones.

This clonotype was seen many times. The genes are TRBV7-9 and TRBJ1-1, with D hard to call. Looked up from germline, CDR1 is SEHNR and CDR2 is FQNEAQ (reference sequence). Trimming removed 4 bases from V and 0 bases from J, with 6 bases in between. This CDR3 is built from 13 residues. As DNA, the CDR3 is TGTGCCAGCAGCTGGAGGGTGAACACTGAAGCTTTCTTT. It specifies CASSWRVNTEAFF.

With regard to this clonotype: A read error may explain this, as a much larger clone is one base away. The conserved final phenylalanine or tryptophan is absent from the CDR3, which likely points to a read error. V gene TRBV20-1 combines with J gene TRBJ2-5; 9 bases fit TRBD1. The germline V gene encodes CDR1 DFQATT and CDR2 SNEGSKA (reference sequence). CDR3 length equals 14 residues. V dropped 5 bases and J dropped 2; count of bases not matched to a gene: 6. The CDR3 coding sequence is TGCAGTGCTGCCGGACAGGGGAGGCAAGAGACCCAGTACTCC. It encodes CSAAGQGRQETQYS.

This clonotype showed up many times. The V and J genes are TRBV30 and TRBJ1-3, with TRBD1 as a possible D gene (6 bases). Looked up from germline, CDR1 is GTSNPN and CDR2 is SVGIG (reference sequence). The CDR3 is made up of 15 amino acids. Trimming took 7 bases from V and 0 from J, leaving 16 bases between them. CDR3 DNA sequence: TGTGCCTTGGCGTCGGGGGCCGGCTCTGGAAACACCATATATTTT. As protein: CALASGAGSGNTIYF.

This clonotype was seen at least ten times. This sequence joins TRBV30 and TRBJ2-1, with 7 bases that match TRBD1. Germline values: CDR1 GTSNPN, CDR2 SVGIG (reference sequence). The CDR3 contains 15 residues. After removal of 7 bases from V and 3 bases from J, the junction contained 12 bases not matched to a gene. The CDR3 here is CAYDNPGTVYNEQFF. CDR3 DNA: TGTGCCTATGATAACCCGGGGACAGTCTACAATGAGCAGTTCTTC. Full variable domain (outside the CDR3, taken from reference TRBV30 and TRBJ2-1): SQTIHQWPATLVQPVGSPLSLECTVEGTSNPNLYWYRQAAGRGLQLLFYSVGIGQISSEVPQNLSASRPQDRQFILSSKKLLLSDSGFYLCAYDNPGTVYNEQFFGPGTRLTVL.

Comments on this clonotype: An end of the junction does not agree with germline; a read error may underlie this. The chain recombines TRBV7-7 with TRBJ2-7; D may be TRBD1 (5 bases). In germline, CDR1 is SSHAT, CDR2 FNYEAQ (reference sequence). There are 14 residues in the CDR3. For the CDR3, the DNA is TGTGCTAGCAGCTTAAGGGCAGGGACCTACGAGCAGTACTTC. Protein product: CASSLRAGTYEQYF.

This clonotype was seen ten or more times. The chain uses TRBV29-1 and TRBJ2-1, with D possibly being TRBD1 or TRBD2 (6 bases each). Trimming shortened V by 2 bases and J by 9 bases, and 23 bases separated the two germline ends. This CDR3 has 16 amino acids. From germline, CDR1 is SQVTM and CDR2 ANQGSEA. CDR3 loop: CSVEFRGRGHTIEQFF. Written as DNA, the CDR3 is TGCAGCGTTGAATTCCGGGGGCGCGGGCACACAATTGAGCAGTTCTTC.

This clonotype was picked up many times. The chain has TRBV19 and TRBJ2-7; D might be TRBD2 (5 bases). The CDR3 is made up of 13 amino acids. Germline loops: CDR1 LNHDA, CDR2 SQIVND (reference sequence). V was shortened by 5 bases and J by 5 bases, with 13 bases between the two germline ends. The CDR3 loop is CASSPVGSDEQYF. In nucleotides, the CDR3 is TGTGCCAGTAGTCCAGTGGGTAGCGACGAGCAGTACTTC.

This clonotype was seen at least ten times. The rearrangement uses TRBV12-3 or TRBV12-4 and TRBJ2-7, with D unresolved. The V end was cut by 7 bases, the J end by 2 bases, with 9 bases between. This CDR3 is built from 12 residues. In DNA, the CDR3 is TGTGCCAGCATACCCGCAGCCTACGAGCAGTACTTC. Its translation is CASIPAAYEQYF.

This clonotype appeared a few times. This chain uses TRBV7-9 with TRBJ2-1, with TRBD2 matching 9 bases. This CDR3 comprises 16 residues. Germline V lookup: CDR1 SEHNR, CDR2 FQNEAQ (reference sequence). Trimming at V came to 1 base and at J to 6 bases, leaving 7 bases not matched to a gene. The CDR3 nucleotides are TGTGCCAGCAGCTTAGATGCGGGAGGGCCTTTCAATGAGCAGTTCTTC. This codes for CASSLDAGGPFNEQFF.

This rearrangement joins TRBV5-1 to TRBJ2-3; 8 nucleotides match TRBD2. Germline lookup yields CDR1 SGHRS and CDR2 YFSETQ. This CDR3 contains 12 residues. V gave up 4 bases and J gave up 9 bases; unmatched junction bases: 4. Here the CDR3 reads CASSPGGGTQYF. The CDR3 DNA follows: TGCGCCAGCAGCCCGGGGGGGGGAACGCAGTATTTT.

This clonotype was counted a few times. The V and J genes are TRBV20-1 and TRBJ2-2; TRBD2 is a possible D gene (5 bases). Trimming removed 5 bases from V and 0 bases from J, with 13 bases in between. Germline assignment: CDR1 DFQATT and CDR2 SNEGSKA (reference sequence). The CDR3 is 15 residues long. CDR3 sequence: CSAPRLAPNTGELFF. For the CDR3, the DNA is TGCAGTGCTCCGAGGCTAGCCCCGAACACCGGGGAGCTGTTTTTT.

This clonotype was seen ten or more times. The chain has TRBV15 and TRBJ2-1; TRBD1 matches at 7 bases. The V gene end was trimmed by 0 bases and the J gene end by 6 bases; junction bases not matched to a gene: 11. CDR1 LNHNV and CDR2 YYDKDF come from the germline V gene (reference sequence). The CDR3 extends over 17 amino acids. The CDR3 spells CATSREGAETGINEQFF. DNA for the CDR3: TGTGCCACCAGCAGAGAGGGGGCCGAGACAGGGATCAATGAGCAGTTCTTC.

This clonotype was observed many times. The V and J genes are TRBV28 and TRBJ2-3, with TRBD1 matching over 7 bases. Germline assignment: CDR1 MDHEN and CDR2 SYDVKM. The CDR3 consists of 15 residues. V trimming: 7 bases; J trimming: 3 bases; junction bases outside the gene matches: 10. Here the CDR3 DNA reads TGTGCCAGCACTTACCGACAGGGAGAGACAGATACGCAGTATTTT. As protein: CASTYRQGETDTQYF.

This clonotype was picked up many times. The chain joins TRBV2 to TRBJ1-1, with unresolved D. V lost 4 bases, J lost 1 base, and 10 bases lay in between. This CDR3 region has 14 residues. Germline values: CDR1 SNHLY, CDR2 FYNNEI. CDR3 region: CASSVSRRNTEAFF. The CDR3, as DNA: TGTGCCAGCAGTGTATCCCGGAGGAACACTGAAGCTTTCTTT. Complete variable domain (other parts from reference TRBV2 and TRBJ1-1): EPEVTQTPSHQVTQMGQEVILRCVPISNHLYFYWYRQILGQKVEFLVSFYNNEISEKSEIFDDQFSVERPDGSNFTLKIRSTKLEDSAMYFCASSVSRRNTEAFFGQGTRLTVV.

For the CDR3, the DNA is TGTGCCAGCAGCTTAGTCGGGACACTGTACCAAGAGACCCAGTACTTC. It specifies CASSLVGTLYQETQYF. The J gene is TRBJ2-5, the V gene TRBV7-9; the D gene is possibly TRBD1 (6 bases). Germline V CDR1 and CDR2: SEHNR, FQNEAQ (reference sequence). V lost 1 base and J lost 0, with 12 bases in between. The CDR3 has 16 amino acids.

This clonotype was counted between two and nine times. The V and J genes are TRBV12-3 or TRBV12-4 and TRBJ2-3, with TRBD1 matching 7 bases. This CDR3 contains 15 residues. The trim removed 4 bases at V and 2 bases at J, leaving 6 bases unmatched. The CDR3 region has the DNA TGTGCCAGCAGTTCGGCCGGGACAGCCACAGATACGCAGTATTTT. This gives the protein CASSSAGTATDTQYF.

V is TRBV20-1 and J is TRBJ2-7; TRBD2 matches at 7 bases. CDR1 is DFQATT and CDR2 is SNEGSKA in the germline V gene (reference sequence). V lost 3 bases to trimming and J lost 5 bases; unmatched junction nucleotides: 7. The CDR3 runs to 13 residues. Here the CDR3 DNA reads TGCAGTGCTAGCGGGGGGAGGGATGACGAGCAGTACTTC. Its protein product is CSASGGRDDEQYF.

This clonotype was recorded many times. The V call is TRBV5-1, the J call TRBJ2-2; D remains unclear. The CDR3 length is 15 residues. Germline V lookup: CDR1 SGHRS, CDR2 YFSETQ. V was shortened by 4 bases and J by 2 bases, with 12 bases between the two germline ends. CDR3 bases: TGCGCCAGCAGCGTAGAGGACCCAAACACCGGGGAGCTGTTTTTT. Translated: CASSVEDPNTGELFF.

This clonotype has at least ten counts. V gene TRBV28 combines with J gene TRBJ2-4; D is unclear. Deletions cut 2 bases from V and 0 bases from J, with 8 bases between. There are 15 residues in the CDR3. Germline V CDR1 and CDR2: MDHEN, SYDVKM. CDR3 protein: CASSLIPIAKNIQYF. The CDR3 DNA is TGTGCCAGCAGTTTAATCCCCATAGCCAAAAACATTCAGTACTTC.

This clonotype occurred many times. J is TRBJ2-1 and V is TRBV28; the D gene is possibly TRBD2 (6 bases). CDR1 is MDHEN, CDR2 SYDVKM, per germline. The V and J ends lost 7 bases and 4 bases respectively, with 17 bases between them. This CDR3 region has 15 residues. The CDR3 sequence is CASTARREVYNEQFF. CDR3 bases: TGTGCCAGCACCGCCCGGCGGGAAGTATACAATGAGCAGTTCTTC.